These T cell receptor beta chains were read from a single sample in a study of blood T cells in healthy people across ages. TCRdb reanalysed the 5' RACE reads using MiXCR and keeps one entry per CDR3 protein. The table lists some 1.5 million distinct CDR3 sequences, 25% to 30% of them singletons. Specimen: blood. These receptors all come from a woman aged 25-40 years in good health. CDR3s include the opening cysteine and the closing phenylalanine or tryptophan. D genes are given only for firm matches. Size values are once, few and many counts, or a class for expanded clones, and some rows have none.

J gene: TRBJ2-4; clone size: many; CDR3 length: 15; V gene: TRBV5-1; D gene: NA; CDR3 DNA: TGCGCCAGCAGCGCGGAACAGGGAAGGGAGAACATTCAGTACTTC; CDR3 protein: CASSAEQGRENIQYF
J gene: TRBJ1-4; clone size: NA; CDR3 length: 16; V gene: TRBV10-3; D gene: NA; CDR3 DNA: TGTGCCCTCAGTGAGTCGACAGGCAGACAGATTGAAAAACTGTTTTTT; CDR3 protein: CALSESTGRQIEKLFF
J gene: TRBJ2-1; clone size: few; CDR3 length: 14; V gene: TRBV11-2; D gene: TRBD2; CDR3 DNA: TGTGCCAGCAGCCCGGCCGGGAGGGGGAATGAGCAGTTCTTC; CDR3 protein: CASSPAGRGNEQFF
J gene: TRBJ2-2; clone size: NA; CDR3 length: 17; V gene: TRBV6-2/TRBV6-3; D gene: TRBD2; CDR3 DNA: TGTGCCAGCAGCCCCTGGGGAGCGGGAGTGAACACCGGGGAGCTGTTTTTT; CDR3 protein: CASSPWGAGVNTGELFF
J gene: TRBJ2-4; clone size: few; CDR3 length: 18; V gene: TRBV27; D gene: NA; CDR3 DNA: TGTGCCAGCAGCAATACGGCAGGGCTTATACTAGCCAAAAACATTCAGTACTTC; CDR3 protein: CASSNTAGLILAKNIQYF
J gene: TRBJ2-7; clone size: few; CDR3 length: 14; V gene: TRBV20-1; D gene: NA; CDR3 DNA: TGCAGTGCTTTGATTGACAGTGCGAGCAACGAGCAGTACTTC; CDR3 protein: CSALIDSASNEQYF
J gene: TRBJ2-3; clone size: NA; CDR3 length: 15; V gene: TRBV24-1; D gene: NA; CDR3 DNA: TGTGCCACCAGTGATCTTCGCGGGGTCGGGGATACGCAGTATTTT; CDR3 protein: CATSDLRGVGDTQYF
J gene: TRBJ2-1; clone size: many; CDR3 length: 14; V gene: TRBV6-5; D gene: NA; CDR3 DNA: TGTGCCAGCAACCCCGGCAGCTCCTACAATGAGCAGTTCTTC; CDR3 protein: CASNPGSSYNEQFF
J gene: TRBJ2-5; clone size: NA; CDR3 length: 15; V gene: TRBV2; D gene: NA; CDR3 DNA: TGTGCCAGCAGTGAAGTCCCCGGACGGCTGGGGGAGCAGTACTTC; CDR3 protein: CASSEVPGRLGEQYF
J gene: TRBJ2-3; clone size: many; CDR3 length: 15; V gene: TRBV7-3; D gene: NA; CDR3 DNA: TGTGCCAGCTCCCCTGTGGGGGGTCGCGGAGATACGCAGTATTTT; CDR3 protein: CASSPVGGRGDTQYF
J gene: TRBJ1-1; clone size: once; CDR3 length: 15; V gene: TRBV4-3; D gene: TRBD1; CDR3 DNA: TGCGCCAGCAGCCGGGCGGGGACAGGGAAAACTGAAGCTTTCTTT; CDR3 protein: CASSRAGTGKTEAFF
J gene: TRBJ1-5; clone size: NA; CDR3 length: 17; V gene: TRBV10-3; D gene: TRBD1; CDR3 DNA: TGTGCCATCAGTGAGTCCCATACCACAGGGGACAATCAGCCCCAGCATTTT; CDR3 protein: CAISESHTTGDNQPQHF
J gene: TRBJ2-1; clone size: NA; CDR3 length: 18; V gene: TRBV5-1; D gene: NA; CDR3 DNA: TGCGCCAGCAGCTTCGGAGGTTCTTGGGGGGCCTTATACAATGAGCAGTTCTTC; CDR3 protein: CASSFGGSWGALYNEQFF
J gene: TRBJ2-1; clone size: many; CDR3 length: 14; V gene: TRBV4-1; D gene: NA; CDR3 DNA: TGCGCCAGCAGCCCTCCGATGAGGTACAATGAGCAGTTCTTC; CDR3 protein: CASSPPMRYNEQFF
J gene: TRBJ2-5; clone size: many; CDR3 length: 13; V gene: TRBV20-1; D gene: NA; CDR3 DNA: TGCAGTGCCAGGTTCAAGCCACAAGAGACCCAGTACTTC; CDR3 protein: CSARFKPQETQYF
J gene: TRBJ2-1; clone size: NA; CDR3 length: 13; V gene: TRBV7-9; D gene: TRBD1; CDR3 DNA: TGTGCCAGCAGCCGGACAGGTGAAGAGACCCAGTTCTTC; CDR3 protein: CASSRTGEETQFF
J gene: TRBJ2-7; clone size: NA; CDR3 length: 18; V gene: TRBV28; D gene: NA; CDR3 DNA: TGTGCCAGCAGTTTATACCCCAGGGGCGGGAGTATGTCCTACGAGCAGTACTTC; CDR3 protein: CASSLYPRGGSMSYEQYF
J gene: TRBJ2-1; clone size: NA; CDR3 length: 15; V gene: TRBV13; D gene: NA; CDR3 DNA: TGTGCCAGCAGCGAACGACTAGGGTTCTACAATGAGCAGTTCTTC; CDR3 protein: CASSERLGFYNEQFF
J gene: TRBJ2-5; clone size: NA; CDR3 length: 11; V gene: TRBV29-1; D gene: TRBD2; CDR3 DNA: TGCAGCGGACTAGCAGGAGGGACCCAGTACTTC; CDR3 protein: CSGLAGGTQYF
J gene: TRBJ2-7; clone size: few; CDR3 length: 18; V gene: TRBV25-1; D gene: NA; CDR3 DNA: TGTGCCAGCAGTGAATATCAGGGAATCGGGGGTAGGGCCTACGAGCAGTACTTC; CDR3 protein: CASSEYQGIGGRAYEQYF
J gene: TRBJ2-3; clone size: NA; CDR3 length: 16; V gene: TRBV18; D gene: TRBD2; CDR3 DNA: TGTGCCAGCTCAAATCAAGCGGGGGTGATCACAGATACGCAGTATTTT; CDR3 protein: CASSNQAGVITDTQYF
J gene: TRBJ1-6; clone size: few; CDR3 length: 14; V gene: TRBV20-1; D gene: NA; CDR3 DNA: TGCAGTGCTAGAGATCCGGCGGGAAATTCACCCCTCCACTTT; CDR3 protein: CSARDPAGNSPLHF
J gene: TRBJ2-3; clone size: NA; CDR3 length: 15; V gene: TRBV28; D gene: NA; CDR3 DNA: TGTGCCTCAGGGTCCCCCACATCGGGGACAGATACGCAGTATTTT; CDR3 protein: CASGSPTSGTDTQYF
J gene: TRBJ2-6; clone size: NA; CDR3 length: 19; V gene: TRBV18; D gene: TRBD1; CDR3 DNA: TGTGCCAGCTCACCAAAGGCGGCGACAGGGCAGTCTGGGGCCAACGTCCTGACTTTC; CDR3 protein: CASSPKAATGQSGANVLTF
J gene: TRBJ2-3; clone size: NA; CDR3 length: 15; V gene: TRBV7-9; D gene: TRBD1; CDR3 DNA: TGTGCCAGCAGCTTAAGGCAGGGGGCGAGAGATACGCAGTATTTT; CDR3 protein: CASSLRQGARDTQYF
J gene: TRBJ2-7; clone size: many; CDR3 length: 12; V gene: TRBV29-1; D gene: TRBD1; CDR3 DNA: TGCAGCGGGGGACAGGGGTCCTACGAGCAGTACTTC; CDR3 protein: CSGGQGSYEQYF
J gene: TRBJ2-6; clone size: few; CDR3 length: 15; V gene: TRBV9; D gene: NA; CDR3 DNA: TGTGCCAGCAGGGCAGATCCCTCTGGGGCCAACGTCCTGACTTTC; CDR3 protein: CASRADPSGANVLTF
J gene: TRBJ2-1; clone size: many; CDR3 length: 15; V gene: TRBV29-1; D gene: TRBD2; CDR3 DNA: TGCAGCGTTGGGGGTCTAGCGGGAGTTGTGAATGAGCAGTTCTTC; CDR3 protein: CSVGGLAGVVNEQFF
J gene: TRBJ1-2; clone size: many; CDR3 length: 11; V gene: TRBV24-1; D gene: NA; CDR3 DNA: TGTGCCACCAGGGGATTTGCTGGCTACACCTTC; CDR3 protein: CATRGFAGYTF
J gene: TRBJ2-7; clone size: once; CDR3 length: 15; V gene: TRBV15; D gene: TRBD2; CDR3 DNA: TGTGCCACCAGCAGAGATCTAGCGGGGGGGTTCAAGCAGTACTTC; CDR3 protein: CATSRDLAGGFKQYF
J gene: TRBJ2-7; clone size: NA; CDR3 length: 15; V gene: TRBV20-1; D gene: TRBD2; CDR3 DNA: TGCAGTGCTAGAGGTATGCTAGCGGGCGCCTACGAGCAGTACTTC; CDR3 protein: CSARGMLAGAYEQYF
J gene: TRBJ2-1; clone size: NA; CDR3 length: 16; V gene: TRBV7-6; D gene: TRBD2; CDR3 DNA: TGTGCCAGCAGCCGAACAGGGACTAGCGGGGGGGTTGAGCAGTTCTTC; CDR3 protein: CASSRTGTSGGVEQFF
J gene: TRBJ1-6; clone size: NA; CDR3 length: 13; V gene: TRBV29-1; D gene: TRBD1; CDR3 DNA: TGCAGCGTTCGGGACAGCAATAATTCACCCCTCCACTTT; CDR3 protein: CSVRDSNNSPLHF
J gene: TRBJ1-2; clone size: NA; CDR3 length: 14; V gene: TRBV12-3/TRBV12-4; D gene: NA; CDR3 DNA: TGTGCCAGCAGTTTAGACGGGGCCCAGCATGGCTACACCTTC; CDR3 protein: CASSLDGAQHGYTF
J gene: TRBJ2-5; clone size: few; CDR3 length: 17; V gene: TRBV2; D gene: TRBD1; CDR3 DNA: TGTGCCAGCAGTTCCGGGACAGGGGGCCCGGGAGTGGAGACCCAGTACTTC; CDR3 protein: CASSSGTGGPGVETQYF
J gene: TRBJ1-3; clone size: NA; CDR3 length: 15; V gene: TRBV7-9; D gene: NA; CDR3 DNA: TGTGCCAGCAGCTTAGTGGCAGGGGCGACGGACACCATATATTTT; CDR3 protein: CASSLVAGATDTIYF
J gene: TRBJ2-3; clone size: few; CDR3 length: 13; V gene: TRBV20-1; D gene: TRBD2; CDR3 DNA: TGCAGTGGGGTAGCGGGAGTAGCAGATACGCAGTATTTT; CDR3 protein: CSGVAGVADTQYF
J gene: TRBJ2-7; clone size: many; CDR3 length: 14; V gene: TRBV5-1; D gene: TRBD1; CDR3 DNA: TGCGCCAGCAGCCCAGGGACAGGGGCGGTCGAGCAGTACTTC; CDR3 protein: CASSPGTGAVEQYF
J gene: TRBJ2-7; clone size: NA; CDR3 length: 16; V gene: TRBV14; D gene: NA; CDR3 DNA: TGTGCCAGCAGCAAAGGAGACCCAGATTGGACTCACGAGCAGTACTTC; CDR3 protein: CASSKGDPDWTHEQYF
J gene: TRBJ1-1; clone size: NA; CDR3 length: 15; V gene: TRBV3-1; D gene: NA; CDR3 DNA: TGTGCCAGCAGCCAAGACTTCCTTCTGGGCACTGAAGCTTTCTTT; CDR3 protein: CASSQDFLLGTEAFF
J gene: TRBJ1-4; clone size: NA; CDR3 length: 15; V gene: TRBV20-1; D gene: TRBD1; CDR3 DNA: TGCAGTGCTAGAGACGCAGGGGGCTATAATGAAAAACTGTTTTTT; CDR3 protein: CSARDAGGYNEKLFF
J gene: TRBJ2-1; clone size: few; CDR3 length: 16; V gene: TRBV13; D gene: TRBD1; CDR3 DNA: TGTGCCAGCAGCTTAGATCCGGGACAGGGGGCAAAGGGGCAGTTCTTC; CDR3 protein: CASSLDPGQGAKGQFF
J gene: TRBJ2-6; clone size: NA; CDR3 length: 18; V gene: TRBV5-1; D gene: NA; CDR3 DNA: TGCGCCAGCAGCACGTGGGTCACAGGGAGCTCTGGGGCCAACGTCCGGACTTTC; CDR3 protein: CASSTWVTGSSGANVRTF
J gene: TRBJ1-1; clone size: NA; CDR3 length: 14; V gene: TRBV6-4; D gene: TRBD1; CDR3 DNA: TGTGCCAGCAGTGCCTCGAGGGGACAGACTGAAGCTTTCTTT; CDR3 protein: CASSASRGQTEAFF
J gene: TRBJ2-1; clone size: many; CDR3 length: 13; V gene: TRBV20-1; D gene: TRBD2; CDR3 DNA: TGCAGTGCTAGCCCTAGCGGGCTAAATGAGCAGTTCTTC; CDR3 protein: CSASPSGLNEQFF
J gene: TRBJ2-7; clone size: many; CDR3 length: 14; V gene: TRBV7-8; D gene: NA; CDR3 DNA: TGTGCCAGCAGCTTGCGAGGGAAGACCTACGAGCAGTACTTC; CDR3 protein: CASSLRGKTYEQYF
J gene: TRBJ1-1; clone size: few; CDR3 length: 13; V gene: TRBV4-1; D gene: NA; CDR3 DNA: TGCGCCAGCAGCCAATTCGGGACCACTGAAGCTTTCTTT; CDR3 protein: CASSQFGTTEAFF
J gene: TRBJ2-1; clone size: NA; CDR3 length: 16; V gene: TRBV18; D gene: TRBD2; CDR3 DNA: TGTGCCAGCTCACCAAGAGCGGGGGGAAACTTCAATGAGCAGTTCTTC; CDR3 protein: CASSPRAGGNFNEQFF
J gene: TRBJ2-5; clone size: NA; CDR3 length: 14; V gene: TRBV7-9; D gene: NA; CDR3 DNA: TGTGCCAGCAGCTTCGGAGCCGTTAAAGAGACCCAGTACTTC; CDR3 protein: CASSFGAVKETQYF
J gene: TRBJ2-7; clone size: few; CDR3 length: 12; V gene: TRBV20-1; D gene: NA; CDR3 DNA: TGCAGTGCTAGGCGAGACACCCTCGAGCAGTACTTC; CDR3 protein: CSARRDTLEQYF
J gene: TRBJ2-3; clone size: NA; CDR3 length: 14; V gene: TRBV6-2/TRBV6-3; D gene: TRBD1; CDR3 DNA: TGTGCCAGCAGGCCCGACAGGGACACAGATACGCAGTATTTT; CDR3 protein: CASRPDRDTDTQYF
J gene: TRBJ1-4; clone size: few; CDR3 length: 15; V gene: TRBV19; D gene: TRBD1; CDR3 DNA: TGTGCCAGTAGTGGCTCCGGGACAGCGAATGAAAAACTGTTTTTT; CDR3 protein: CASSGSGTANEKLFF
J gene: TRBJ2-5; clone size: NA; CDR3 length: 14; V gene: TRBV20-1; D gene: NA; CDR3 DNA: TGCAGTGCTCGTACCTTGGGGAGAGAAGAGACCCAGTACTTC; CDR3 protein: CSARTLGREETQYF
J gene: TRBJ2-3; clone size: NA; CDR3 length: 15; V gene: TRBV9; D gene: NA; CDR3 DNA: TGTGCCAGCAGCGGACTCGGACAGCTCACAGATACGCAGTATTTT; CDR3 protein: CASSGLGQLTDTQYF